This T cell receptor (beta chain) was captured by sequencing in a study of response to subunit inactivated influenza vaccine. V was clipped by 5 bases and J by 1 base; unmatched bases: 2. The CDR3 totals 13 residues. Germline CDR1 reads SEHNR; CDR2 reads FQNEAQ (reference sequence). TCRdb itself ran the RT-PCR reads through MiXCR, one entry per CDR3 protein. The sample carries over 150,000 distinct CDR3 sequences, around 10% recorded once. This chain joins TRBV7-9 and TRBJ2-7, with TRBD1 matching over 7 bases. This receptor was taken from a man in his fifties or sixties who received an inactivated influenza vaccine. This specimen consisted of CD8+ T cells sorted from PBMCs, obtained 23 months after vaccination. The CDR3 protein is CASSPDRSYEQYF. Here the CDR3 DNA reads TGTGCCAGCAGCCCGGACAGGTCCTACGAGCAGTACTTC.